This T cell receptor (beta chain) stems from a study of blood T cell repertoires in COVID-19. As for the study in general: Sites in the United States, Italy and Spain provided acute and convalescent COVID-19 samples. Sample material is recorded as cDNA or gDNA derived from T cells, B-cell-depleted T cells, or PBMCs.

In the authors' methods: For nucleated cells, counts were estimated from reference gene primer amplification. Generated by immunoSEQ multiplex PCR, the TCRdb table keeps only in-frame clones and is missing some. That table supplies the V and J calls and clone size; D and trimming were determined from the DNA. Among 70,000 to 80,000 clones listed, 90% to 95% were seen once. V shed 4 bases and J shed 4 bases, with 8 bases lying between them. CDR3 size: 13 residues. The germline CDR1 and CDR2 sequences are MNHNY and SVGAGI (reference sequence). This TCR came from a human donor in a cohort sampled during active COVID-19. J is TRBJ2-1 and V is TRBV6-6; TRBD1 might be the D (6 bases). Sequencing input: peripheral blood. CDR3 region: CASSLQGYNEQFF. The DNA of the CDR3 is TGTGCCAGCAGTTTACAGGGATACAATGAGCAGTTCTTC.